This T cell receptor (beta chain) originates from a study of long-term antiretroviral therapy in people with HIV. The CDR3 spans 12 residues. V lost 8 bases and J 6 bases, leaving 13 bases between the germline ends. From germline, CDR1 is LNHDA and CDR2 SQIVND (reference sequence). A v3.0 immunoSEQ assay was performed at survey level. Assay: immunoSEQ multiplex PCR; the TCRdb copy retains only in-frame clones and omits some. Of roughly 24,000 clones in the sample, about 83% were seen once. The V and J genes are TRBV19 and TRBJ1-2, with D possibly being TRBD1 (6 bases). This sample comprised unsorted PBMCs, obtained 4.7 to 5 years after starting antiretroviral therapy. The clonotype comes from a man aged 35 to 55 with HIV. The CDR3 region has the DNA TGTGCCAGTGACAGGTCTGGAAATGGCTACACCTTC. This sequence encodes CASDRSGNGYTF.